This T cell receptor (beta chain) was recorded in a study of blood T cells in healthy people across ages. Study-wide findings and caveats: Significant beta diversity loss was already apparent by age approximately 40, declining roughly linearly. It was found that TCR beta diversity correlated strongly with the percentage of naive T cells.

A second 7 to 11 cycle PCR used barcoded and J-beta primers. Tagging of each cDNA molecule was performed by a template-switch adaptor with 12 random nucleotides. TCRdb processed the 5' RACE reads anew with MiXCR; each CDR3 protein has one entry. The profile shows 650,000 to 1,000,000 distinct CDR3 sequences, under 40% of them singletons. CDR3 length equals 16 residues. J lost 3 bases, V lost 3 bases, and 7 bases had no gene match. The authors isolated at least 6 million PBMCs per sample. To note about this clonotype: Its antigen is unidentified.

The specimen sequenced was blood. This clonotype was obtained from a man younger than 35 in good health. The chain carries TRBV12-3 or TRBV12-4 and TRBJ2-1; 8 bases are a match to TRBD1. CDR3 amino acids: CASSFGVDRGYNEQFF. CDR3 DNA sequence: TGTGCCAGCAGTTTTGGGGTTGACAGGGGCTACAATGAGCAGTTCTTC.